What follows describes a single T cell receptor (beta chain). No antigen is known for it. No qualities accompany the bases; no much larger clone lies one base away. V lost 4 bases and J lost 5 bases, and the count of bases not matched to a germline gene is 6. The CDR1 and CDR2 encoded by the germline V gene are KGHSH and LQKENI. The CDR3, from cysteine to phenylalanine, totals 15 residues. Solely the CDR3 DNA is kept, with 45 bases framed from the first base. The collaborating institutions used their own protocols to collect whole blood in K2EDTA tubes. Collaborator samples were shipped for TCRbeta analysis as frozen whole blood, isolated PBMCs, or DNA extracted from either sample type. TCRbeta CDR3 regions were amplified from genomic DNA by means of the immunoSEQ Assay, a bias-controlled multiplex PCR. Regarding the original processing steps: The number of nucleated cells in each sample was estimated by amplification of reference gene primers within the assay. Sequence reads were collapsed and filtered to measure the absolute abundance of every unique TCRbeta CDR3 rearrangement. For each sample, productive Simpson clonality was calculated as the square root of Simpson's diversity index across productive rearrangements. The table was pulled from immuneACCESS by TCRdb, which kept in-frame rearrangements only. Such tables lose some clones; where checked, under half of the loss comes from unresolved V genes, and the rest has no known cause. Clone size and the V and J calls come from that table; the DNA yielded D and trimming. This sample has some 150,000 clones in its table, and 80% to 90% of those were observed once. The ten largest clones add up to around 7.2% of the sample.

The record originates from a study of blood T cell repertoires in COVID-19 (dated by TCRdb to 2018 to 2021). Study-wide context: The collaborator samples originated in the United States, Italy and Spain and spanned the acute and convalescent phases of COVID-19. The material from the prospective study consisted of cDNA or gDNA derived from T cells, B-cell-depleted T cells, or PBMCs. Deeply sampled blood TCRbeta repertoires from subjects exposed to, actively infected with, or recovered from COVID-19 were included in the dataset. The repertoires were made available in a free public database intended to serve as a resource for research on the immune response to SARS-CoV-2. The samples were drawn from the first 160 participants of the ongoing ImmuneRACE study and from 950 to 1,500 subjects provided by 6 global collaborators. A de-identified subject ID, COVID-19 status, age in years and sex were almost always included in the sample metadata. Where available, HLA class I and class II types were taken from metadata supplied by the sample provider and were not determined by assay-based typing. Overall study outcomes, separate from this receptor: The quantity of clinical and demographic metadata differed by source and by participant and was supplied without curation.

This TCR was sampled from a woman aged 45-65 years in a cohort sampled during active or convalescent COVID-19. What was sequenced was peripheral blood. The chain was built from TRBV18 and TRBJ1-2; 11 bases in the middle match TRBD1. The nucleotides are TGTGCCAGCTCACAACAAGGGACAGGGGGTTATGGCTACACCTTC. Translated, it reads CASSQQGTGGYGYTF.